Below are 7 T cell receptor beta chains sequenced from a single sample in a study of OX40 agonist ivuxolimab in advanced cancers. Clones were read by immunoSEQ multiplex PCR, and TCRdb kept only the in-frame ones, dropping some. The table has some 97,000 clones, around 93% seen once. Source: CD4+ or CD8+ T cells sorted from blood, taken in a trial of the OX40 agonist ivuxolimab. Every receptor here comes from an adult with an advanced solid tumor such as melanoma, head and neck, liver or kidney cancer.

This sequence joins TRBV2 and TRBJ2-3; D is uncertain. Per germline, CDR1 SNHLY and CDR2 FYNNEI. With 4 bases removed from V and 6 bases from J, the gap between germline ends came to 8 bases. This CDR3 comprises 12 residues. CDR3 residues: CASSGLTDTQYF. CDR3 bases: TGTGCCAGCAGTGGACTGACGGATACGCAGTATTTT. Filled out from reference TRBV2 and TRBJ2-3, the complete variable domain reads EPEVTQTPSHQVTQMGQEVILRCVPISNHLYFYWYRQILGQKVEFLVSFYNNEISEKSEIFDDQFSVERPDGSNFTLKIRSTKLEDSAMYFCASSGLTDTQYFGPGTRLTVL.

The chain joins TRBV28 to TRBJ1-2; 7 bases align to TRBD1. The V segment lost 2 bases and the J segment 0 bases; nucleotides outside the gene matches: 6. This CDR3 contains 16 residues. Germline CDR1 and CDR2: MDHEN and SYDVKM. The CDR3 loop reads CASSLPPGQTNYGYTF. The CDR3 DNA reads TGTGCCAGCAGTTTACCGCCGGGACAGACTAACTATGGCTACACCTTC.

A single count supports this clone. The rearrangement uses TRBV6-1 and TRBJ2-6, with a tentative D call TRBD2 (5 bases). CDR1 MNHNS and CDR2 SASEGT come from the germline V gene. CDR3 length: 17 amino acids. Trimming shortened V by 1 base and J by 0 bases, and 10 bases separated the two germline ends. The CDR3 loop reads CASSEDSAGSGANVLTF. CDR3 coding DNA: TGTGCCAGCAGTGAAGATTCTGCGGGCTCTGGGGCCAACGTCCTGACTTTC.

The CDR3 nucleotides read TGCGCCAGCAGCCTATCAAGGAACACTGAAGCTTTCTTT. Translating gives CASSLSRNTEAFF. This chain connects TRBV4-3 to TRBJ1-1; D unclear. Germline-derived CDR1 and CDR2 are LGHNA and YSLEER. The length of the CDR3 is 13 residues. V was clipped by 4 bases and J by 1 base, with 7 bases between them.

The chain couples TRBV7-2 to TRBJ2-3; no definite D call. V shed 7 bases and J shed 6 bases, with 8 bases lying between them. The CDR3 extends over 11 amino acids. Germline lookup yields CDR1 SGHTA and CDR2 FQGNSA. The CDR3 loop reads CASTTRDTQYF. The DNA of the CDR3 is TGTGCCAGCACAACAAGGGATACGCAGTATTTT.

The chain is built from TRBV7-3 and TRBJ2-1; 10 nucleotides line up with TRBD2. J was trimmed by 7 bases and V by 5 bases; bases with no gene match: 11. The CDR3 totals 16 residues. Per the germline V gene, CDR1 is SGHTA and CDR2 is FQGTGA. The CDR3 sequence is CASSPTVAGGRNEQFF. The CDR3 region has the DNA TGTGCCAGCAGCCCGACGGTAGCGGGAGGTAGGAATGAGCAGTTCTTC.

This rearrangement joins TRBV19 to TRBJ2-3; TRBD2 agrees at 15 bases. Trimming took 7 bases from V and 3 from J; bases not matched to a gene: 11. The germline CDR1 and CDR2 sequences are LNHDA and SQIVND (reference sequence). The CDR3 sequence is 18 residues long. The CDR3 sequence: CASNTPGTSGRRTDTQYF. In DNA, the CDR3 is TGTGCCAGTAACACACCCGGGACTAGCGGGAGGAGGACAGATACGCAGTATTTT.